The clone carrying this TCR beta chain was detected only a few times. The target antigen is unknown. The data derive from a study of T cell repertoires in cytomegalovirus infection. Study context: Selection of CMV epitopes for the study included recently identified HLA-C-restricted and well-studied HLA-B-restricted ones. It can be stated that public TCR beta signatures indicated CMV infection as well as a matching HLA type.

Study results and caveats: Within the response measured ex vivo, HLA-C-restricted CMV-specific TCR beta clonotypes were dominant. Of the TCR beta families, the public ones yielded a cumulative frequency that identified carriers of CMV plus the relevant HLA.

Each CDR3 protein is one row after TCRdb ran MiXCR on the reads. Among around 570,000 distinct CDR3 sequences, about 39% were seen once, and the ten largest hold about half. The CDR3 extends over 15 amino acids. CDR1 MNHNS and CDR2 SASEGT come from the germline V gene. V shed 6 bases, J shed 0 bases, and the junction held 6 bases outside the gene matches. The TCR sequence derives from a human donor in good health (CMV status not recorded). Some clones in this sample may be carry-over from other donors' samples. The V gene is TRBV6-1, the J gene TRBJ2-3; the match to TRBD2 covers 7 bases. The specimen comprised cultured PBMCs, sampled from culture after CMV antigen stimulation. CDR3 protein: CASRGREASTDTQYF. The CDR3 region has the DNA TGTGCCAGCAGGGGTCGGGAGGCTAGCACAGATACGCAGTATTTT.